The 8 T cell receptor beta chains listed next were all sequenced from one sample in a study of CD8+CD57+ T cells in acquired aplastic anemia. CDR3 and TCR beta VDJ profiling relied on a genomic DNA template. A single record per CDR3 protein comes from TCRdb applying MiXCR to the reads. The sample has around 200,000 distinct CDR3 sequences; about 50% are singletons. Sequencing was done on patients that had shown CD8+CD57+ cell expansion by flow cytometry. Sequencing was performed on sorted CD4+, CD8+, or CD8+CD57+ T cells (not recorded which) from PBMCs. Receptors were obtained from a human donor with aplastic anemia.

This clonotype occurred many times. The J gene is TRBJ2-5, the V gene TRBV6-5; D gene uncertain. Per the germline V gene, CDR1 is MNHEY and CDR2 is SVGAGI. The CDR3 runs to 16 residues. Trimming removed 3 bases at V and 1 base at J, with 15 bases between. The CDR3 nucleotides read TGTGCCAGCAGTTATAGGTTCTCCTCGATCCAAGAGACCCAGTACTTC. As protein: CASSYRFSSIQETQYF.

V and J are TRBV24-1 and TRBJ2-5; TRBD2 is a possible D gene (5 bases). This CDR3 is built from 16 residues. V shed 1 base and J shed 2 bases, with 13 bases lying between them. Germline V gene data show CDR1 as KGHDR and CDR2 as SFDVKD. The CDR3 DNA is TGTGCCACCAGTGATTTCTACACGAGGGAGCAAGAGACCCAGTACTTC. Translated: CATSDFYTREQETQYF.

The count of this clonotype is one. A read error is possible here, since a much larger clone lies one base away. The rearrangement joins TRBV6-1 to TRBJ1-5; D is ambiguous. Germline loops: CDR1 MNHNS, CDR2 SASEGT. CDR3 length equals 14 residues. The CDR3 bases are TGTGCCAGTTGGCCCCCGGGAGGTAATCAGTCCCAGCATTTT. Its translation: CASWPPGGNQSQHF.

The chain recombines TRBV20-1 with TRBJ2-7; D is perhaps TRBD1 (5 bases). The CDR3 has 12 amino acids. Germline V gene lookup returns CDR1 DFQATT and CDR2 SNEGSKA (reference sequence). V dropped 2 bases and J dropped 2 bases, with 7 bases sitting between them. In DNA form, the CDR3 reads TGCAGTGCTAGATGGGGCCCCTACGAGCAGTACTTC. Its protein is CSARWGPYEQYF.

This clonotype was observed at least ten times. This chain joins TRBV3-1 and TRBJ2-3; D is unclear. The CDR3 has 14 amino acids. The V and J ends lost 6 bases and 3 bases respectively, with 13 bases between them. Per germline, CDR1 LGHDT and CDR2 YNNKEL (reference sequence). CDR3 sequence: CASRTDSLTDTQYF. CDR3 bases: TGTGCCAGCAGAACCGATAGTCTGACAGATACGCAGTATTTT.

This chain joins TRBV18 and TRBJ2-5; D unclear. The CDR3 is made up of 13 amino acids. Germline values: CDR1 KGHSH, CDR2 LQKENI. Between the trimmed V and J ends, which lost 2 bases and 1 base, there was a span of 5 bases. CDR3 sequence: CASSPNGQETQYF. The DNA of the CDR3 is TGTGCCAGCTCACCAAACGGCCAAGAGACCCAGTACTTC.

The chain uses TRBV2 and TRBJ2-7; 13 nucleotides line up with TRBD2. The V segment lost 7 bases and the J segment 4 bases; nucleotides outside the gene matches: 1. Germline V gene data show CDR1 as SNHLY and CDR2 as FYNNEI. This CDR3 region has 13 residues. The CDR3 reads CASKGLAGYEQYF. CDR3 DNA: TGTGCCAGCAAGGGACTAGCGGGGTACGAGCAGTACTTC.

The chain uses TRBV19 and TRBJ1-6; no firm D call. This CDR3 has 13 amino acids. Germline V lookup: CDR1 LNHDA, CDR2 SQIVND (reference sequence). With 4 bases removed from V and 8 bases from J, the gap between germline ends came to 9 bases. CDR3 in DNA: TGTGCCAGTAGTAGCCGGGTGGATTCACCCCTCCACTTT. Translating it yields CASSSRVDSPLHF.